The clone carrying this T cell receptor beta chain is called medium-sized (0.01 to 0.1%) based on its frequency. The antigen is not known. TRB amplification used 250 ng of peripheral blood genomic DNA. This record comes from a study of T cell clusters in autoimmune cytopenias. Study-wide results and caveats: No cluster-lack signature appeared between secondary cytopenia and chronic lymphocytic leukemia patients, apparently due to lymphoma masking. TRB repertoire shifts in secondary cytopenia and chronic lymphocytic leukemia mostly reflected lymphoma, not autoimmunity.

TRB rearrangements were amplified by touch-down multiplex PCR with mixed TRB-A/B primers. TCRdb reworked the multiplex PCR reads into one entry per CDR3 protein, no DNA. The sample includes thousands of distinct CDR3 sequences. Specimen: peripheral blood. The clonotype originates from a human donor with an autoimmune cytopenia or autoimmune hepatitis (not recorded which).

CDR3 in amino acids: CASSTPRTVNYGYTF. The gene calls are TRBV19 and TRBJ1-2; TCRdb's D call of TRBD1 is untestable without DNA. CDR1 LNHDA and CDR2 SQIVND come from the germline V gene (reference sequence). The CDR3 consists of 15 residues.